One sample yielded the 14 T cell receptor beta chains listed below, sequenced in a study of regulatory T cells in long-lasting Graves disease (dated by TCRdb to the early 2020s). To prepare the library, multiplex PCR was applied. For sequencing, an Illumina HiSeq 4000 was employed. To build TCR beta libraries, CDR3 regions were amplified by Arm-PCR using iRepertoire HTBI primers. TCRdb itself trimmed the public reads at Q25 with fastp, ran MiXCR and retained productive beta chains. Rows are combined by CDR3 protein, so each entry shows the most common genes and DNA. The sample data list approximately 230,000 distinct CDR3 sequences, and around 16% of these were observed just once. Of the sample, less than 25% falls within the top ten clones. Taken with the paper, the label for time point translates to: newly diagnosed GD, antithyroid drugs for less than 3 months. For both TCR sequencing and RNA sequencing, RNA was extracted from PBMCs in TRIzol.

This sample comprised peripheral blood mononuclear cells (PBMCs), obtained at new diagnosis, from a patient treated with antithyroid drugs. The receptor source for this set is a female donor with Graves disease.

This clonotype was observed many times. The chain is built from TRBV5-1 and TRBJ2-3, with 8 bases matching TRBD2. Germline CDR1 is SGHRS and CDR2 is YFSETQ. V was pared by 2 bases and J by 0 bases, with 5 bases of the junction left unmatched. The CDR3 is made up of 16 amino acids. CDR3 sequence (DNA): TGCGCCAGCAGCTTAGGAGCGGGAGCTAGCACAGATACGCAGTATTTT. This sequence encodes CASSLGAGASTDTQYF.

The table lists this clonotype with many counts. V usage is TRBV3-1 and J usage is TRBJ2-1, with TRBD2 identical over 8 bases. Germline-derived CDR1 and CDR2 are LGHDT and YNNKEL (reference sequence). J lost 7 bases, V lost 2 bases, and 7 bases had no gene match. This CDR3 has 15 residues. The CDR3 loop is CASSQSPSSGNEQFF. As DNA, the CDR3 is TGTGCCAGCAGCCAAAGCCCCTCTAGCGGGAATGAGCAGTTCTTC.

This clonotype has at least ten counts. J is TRBJ2-1 and V is TRBV2; the D is unclear. The CDR3 runs 15 residues. Germline V gene lookup returns CDR1 SNHLY and CDR2 FYNNEI. V dropped 4 bases and J dropped 9 bases, with 19 bases sitting between them. The CDR3 spells CASSVGPEFTSEQFF. The CDR3 DNA reads as TGTGCCAGCAGTGTTGGTCCTGAGTTCACGAGTGAGCAGTTCTTC.

In its sample, this clonotype was seen many times. DNA of the CDR3: TGTGCCAGCAGCTTAGGGTTTGGGACTAGCACAGATACGCAGTATTTT. Encoded protein: CASSLGFGTSTDTQYF. The rearrangement joins TRBV11-2 to TRBJ2-3; TRBD2 might be the D (6 bases). From germline, CDR1 is SGHAT and CDR2 FQNNGV. This CDR3 has 16 amino acids. Between the trimmed V and J ends, which lost 1 base and 0 bases, there was a span of 11 bases.

This clonotype was found many times. The rearrangement links TRBV6-1 to TRBJ2-7; the match to TRBD1 covers 7 bases. The CDR3 totals 14 residues. With 6 bases clipped from V and 3 bases from J, the junction kept 8 bases outside the gene matches. Germline assignment: CDR1 MNHNS and CDR2 SASEGT. The CDR3 coding sequence is TGTGCCAGCAGGGACAGGCAACTTAGCTACGAGCAGTACTTC. It codes for CASRDRQLSYEQYF.

With respect to this clonotype: A single base is all that separates this from a far larger clone, so a read error is likely. V usage is TRBV12-3 or TRBV12-4 and J usage is TRBJ2-3; weak D call: TRBD1 (5 bases). TRBJ2-5 matches the DNA end more closely, so the J call is doubtful. The CDR3 spans 15 residues. CDR3: CASTPGAGYCRTQYF. CDR3 nucleotide sequence: TGTGCCAGCACCCCCGGAGCAGGGTACTGCCGGACCCAGTACTTC.

The CDR3 DNA reads as TGCGCCAGCACGGCCGCAGGGGCAGATACGCAGTATTTT. It specifies CASTAAGADTQYF. This chain joins TRBV5-1 and TRBJ2-3, with D possibly being TRBD1 (6 bases). V gave up 6 bases and J gave up 4 bases, with 12 bases separating them. Germline V gene sequence: CDR1 SGHRS, CDR2 YFSETQ. The CDR3 has 13 amino acids.

The chain uses TRBV15 and TRBJ1-5, with D tentatively TRBD1 (6 bases). Germline loops: CDR1 LNHNV, CDR2 YYDKDF (reference sequence). The ends were cut back, 1 base at V and 2 bases at J, with 6 bases in the middle. The CDR3 runs to 14 residues. CDR3: CATSRGTGNQPQHF. The DNA for the CDR3 is TGTGCCACCAGCAGAGGGACAGGCAATCAGCCCCAGCATTTT.

This clonotype was detected ten times or more. V gene TRBV6-1 combines with J gene TRBJ1-2; D possibly corresponds to TRBD1 (6 bases). The CDR3 has 14 residues. V dropped 8 bases and J dropped 5 bases, with 18 bases sitting between them. CDR1 MNHNS and CDR2 SASEGT come from the germline V gene. The CDR3 DNA reads as TGTGCCAGCCAACAGACAGGCGCGGAATATGGCTACACCTTC. It specifies CASQQTGAEYGYTF.

Points on this clonotype: With only one base between it and a far larger clone, this is likely a read error. The rearrangement joins TRBV3-1 to TRBJ2-1; 8 bases agree with TRBD2. The ends lost 4 bases at V and 0 bases at J; junction bases unmatched: 2. CDR1 LGHDT and CDR2 YNNKEL come from the germline V gene (reference sequence). CDR3 length equals 15 residues. DNA for the CDR3: TGTGCCAGCAGCCTAGCGGGGAACTCCTACAATGAGCAGTTCTTC. It translates to CASSLAGNSYNEQFF.

There are many counts of this clonotype. The V and J genes are TRBV24-1 and TRBJ1-1; 7 bases align to TRBD1. CDR1 is KGHDR, CDR2 SFDVKD, per germline. This CDR3 region has 15 residues. The ends lost 3 bases at V and 1 base at J; junction bases unmatched: 4. The DNA of the CDR3 is TGTGCCACCAGTGATCCCCAGGGGGGGAACACTGAAGCTTTCTTT. Its protein product is CATSDPQGGNTEAFF.

A few counts support this clonotype. The V gene is TRBV5-4, the J gene TRBJ2-3, with 11 positions matching TRBD2. Germline-derived CDR1 and CDR2 are SGHNT and YYREEE (reference sequence). The V and J ends lost 0 bases and 5 bases, in that order; junction bases with no gene match: 5. CDR3 length equals 16 residues. The CDR3 DNA reads as TGTGCCAGCAGCTTGGAACTAGCGGGAGTGATAGATACGCAGTATTTT. It is translated as CASSLELAGVIDTQYF.

To note about this clonotype: This probably arose from a read error, given a far larger clone one base away. The chain links TRBV11-2 to TRBJ2-3, with TRBD1 as a possible D gene (6 bases). Trimming removed 2 bases from V and 4 bases from J, with 13 bases in between. Germline V gene sequence: CDR1 SGHAT, CDR2 FQNNGV. The CDR3 runs 15 residues. The CDR3: CASSLIQGFPDTQYF. CDR3 DNA sequence: TGTGCCAGCAGCTTAATCCAGGGGTTTCCAGATACGCAGTATTTT.

To note about this clonotype: This probably arose from a read error, given a far larger clone one base away. The CDR3 DNA sequence: TGTGCCAGCAGGTTAAACAGGGGGCCATCCTACAATGAGCAGTACTTC. Amino acids: CASRLNRGPSYNEQYF. This chain joins TRBV11-2 and TRBJ2-5, with TRBD1 matching 9 bases. The CDR3 extends over 16 amino acids. Losses at the gene ends were 6 bases for V and 11 bases for J; bases not matched to a gene: 19. Germline CDR1 and CDR2: SGHAT and FQNNGV.